The present TCR beta chain was sequenced within a study of T cells in Graves' hyperthyroidism and ophthalmopathy. Details on this clonotype: What it binds is unknown.

Study-level findings and limits: Onset of ophthalmopathy came a median 6.5 months after the model predicted it.

The study excluded patients with uncontrolled infection, other autoimmune disease, pregnancy or lactation. Using RNA transcripts as the source, TCR beta CDR3 regions were amplified. The HTBI primer set served for first-round RT-PCR of the TCR CDR3. TCRdb passed the multiplex PCR reads through MiXCR, listing each CDR3 protein once. The sample lists more than 300,000 distinct CDR3 sequences, about 13% occurring once. The sample taken for sequencing was blood. The clonotype comes from a woman aged 18 to 35 with Graves' hyperthyroidism.

CDR3 DNA sequence: TGTGCCAGCAGCTTTCAGCAGGCCCTGAACACTGAAGCTTTCTTT. This translates into CASSFQQALNTEAFF. The rearrangement joins TRBV5-4 to TRBJ1-1; D remains ambiguous. Germline lookup yields CDR1 SGHNT and CDR2 YYREEE (reference sequence). The CDR3 runs 15 residues. V lost 2 bases and J 0 bases, leaving 11 bases between the germline ends.